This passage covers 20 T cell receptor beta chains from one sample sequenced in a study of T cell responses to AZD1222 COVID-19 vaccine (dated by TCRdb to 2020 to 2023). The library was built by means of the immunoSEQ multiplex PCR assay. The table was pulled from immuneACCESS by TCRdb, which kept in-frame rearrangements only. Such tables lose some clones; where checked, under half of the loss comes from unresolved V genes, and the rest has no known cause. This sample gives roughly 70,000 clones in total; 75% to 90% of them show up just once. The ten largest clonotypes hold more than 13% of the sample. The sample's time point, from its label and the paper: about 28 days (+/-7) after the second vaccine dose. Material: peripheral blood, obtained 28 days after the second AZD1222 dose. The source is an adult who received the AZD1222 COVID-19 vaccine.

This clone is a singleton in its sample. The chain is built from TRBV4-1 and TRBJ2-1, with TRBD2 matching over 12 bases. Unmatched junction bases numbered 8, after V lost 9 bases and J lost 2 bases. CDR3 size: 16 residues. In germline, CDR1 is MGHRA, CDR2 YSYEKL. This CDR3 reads CASGLAGLRTYNEQFF. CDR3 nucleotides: TGCGCCAGTGGACTAGCGGGGTTAAGGACCTACAATGAGCAGTTCTTC.

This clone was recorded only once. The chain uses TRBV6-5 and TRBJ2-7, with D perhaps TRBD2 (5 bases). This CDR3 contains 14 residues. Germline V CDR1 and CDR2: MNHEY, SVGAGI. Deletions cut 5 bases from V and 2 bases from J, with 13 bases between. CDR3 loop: CASSPREGAYEQYF. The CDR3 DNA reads TGTGCCAGCAGTCCCCGGGAAGGAGCCTACGAGCAGTACTTC.

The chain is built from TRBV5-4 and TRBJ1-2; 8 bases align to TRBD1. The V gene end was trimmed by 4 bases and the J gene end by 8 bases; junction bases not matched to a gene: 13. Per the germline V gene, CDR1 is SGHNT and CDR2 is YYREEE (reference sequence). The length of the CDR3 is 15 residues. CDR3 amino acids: CASSRIFQGANGYTF. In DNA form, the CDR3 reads TGTGCCAGCAGCAGAATTTTTCAGGGGGCGAACGGCTACACCTTC.

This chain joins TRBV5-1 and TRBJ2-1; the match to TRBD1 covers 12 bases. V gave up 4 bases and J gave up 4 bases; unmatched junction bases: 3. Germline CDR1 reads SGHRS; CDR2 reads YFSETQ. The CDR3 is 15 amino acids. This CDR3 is CASSEGQGAYNEQFF. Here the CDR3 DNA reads TGCGCCAGCAGCGAGGGACAGGGGGCATACAATGAGCAGTTCTTC.

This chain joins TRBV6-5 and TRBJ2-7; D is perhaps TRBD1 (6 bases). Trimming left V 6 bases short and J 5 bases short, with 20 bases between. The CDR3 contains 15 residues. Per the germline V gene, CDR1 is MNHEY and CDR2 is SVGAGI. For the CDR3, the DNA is TGTGCCAGCAGGGATCGACAGGTGATGGTCGACGAGCAGTACTTC. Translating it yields CASRDRQVMVDEQYF.

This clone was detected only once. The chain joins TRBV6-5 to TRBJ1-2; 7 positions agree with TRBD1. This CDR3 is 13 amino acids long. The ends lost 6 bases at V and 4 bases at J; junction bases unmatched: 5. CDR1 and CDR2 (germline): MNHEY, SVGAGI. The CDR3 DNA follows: TGTGCCAGCAGAGGGGGACAGCTCTATGGCTACACCTTC. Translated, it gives CASRGGQLYGYTF.

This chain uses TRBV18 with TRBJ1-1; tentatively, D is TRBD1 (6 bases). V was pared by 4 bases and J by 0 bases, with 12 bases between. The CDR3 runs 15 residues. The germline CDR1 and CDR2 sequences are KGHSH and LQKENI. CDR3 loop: CASSQMSGVNTEAFF. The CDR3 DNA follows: TGTGCCAGCTCACAGATGTCAGGGGTGAACACTGAAGCTTTCTTT. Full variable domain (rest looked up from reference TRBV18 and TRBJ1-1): NAGVMQNPRHLVRRRGQEARLRCSPMKGHSHVYWYRQLPEEGLKFMVYLQKENIIDESGMPKERFSAEFPKEGPSILRIQQVVRGDSAAYFCASSQMSGVNTEAFFGQGTRLTVV.

CDR3 in amino acids: CASSQGRAPTDTQYF. The CDR3 bases are TGCGCCAGCAGCCAAGGTCGGGCTCCAACAGATACGCAGTATTTT. The chain employs TRBV4-1 and TRBJ2-3; D is undetermined. The CDR3 sequence is 15 residues long. CDR1 and CDR2 (germline): MGHRA, YSYEKL. Deletions cut 1 base from V and 3 bases from J, with 11 bases between.

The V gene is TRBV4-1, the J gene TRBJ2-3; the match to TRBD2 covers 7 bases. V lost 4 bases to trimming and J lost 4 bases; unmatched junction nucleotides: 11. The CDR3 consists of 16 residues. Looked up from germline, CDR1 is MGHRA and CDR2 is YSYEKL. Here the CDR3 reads CASSLRTRKVADTQYF. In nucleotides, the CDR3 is TGCGCCAGCAGCCTCCGGACTAGGAAAGTGGCAGATACGCAGTATTTT.

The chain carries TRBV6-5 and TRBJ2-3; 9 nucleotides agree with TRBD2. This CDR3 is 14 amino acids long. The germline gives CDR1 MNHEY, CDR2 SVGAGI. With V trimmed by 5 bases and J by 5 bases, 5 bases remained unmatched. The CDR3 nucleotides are TGTGCCAGCAGTACGTCACTAGCGGGAGATACGCAGTATTTT. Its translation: CASSTSLAGDTQYF.

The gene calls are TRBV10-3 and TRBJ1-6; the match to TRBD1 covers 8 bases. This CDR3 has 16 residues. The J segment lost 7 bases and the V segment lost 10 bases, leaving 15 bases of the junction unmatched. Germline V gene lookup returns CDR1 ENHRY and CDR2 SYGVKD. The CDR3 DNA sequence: TGTGCCAACCCTGGACAGGGCAGTACGAGGAATTCACCCCTCCACTTT. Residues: CANPGQGSTRNSPLHF.

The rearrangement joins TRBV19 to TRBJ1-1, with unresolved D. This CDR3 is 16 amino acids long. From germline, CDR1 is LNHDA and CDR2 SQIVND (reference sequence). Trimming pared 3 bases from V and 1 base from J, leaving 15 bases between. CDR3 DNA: TGTGCCAGTAGTATCGTTTGGAGGGATTCGAACACTGAAGCTTTCTTT. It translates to CASSIVWRDSNTEAFF.

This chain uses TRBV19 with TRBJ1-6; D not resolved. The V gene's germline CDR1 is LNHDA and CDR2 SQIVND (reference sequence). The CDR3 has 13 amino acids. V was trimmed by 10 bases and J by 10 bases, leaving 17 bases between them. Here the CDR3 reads CATSYESESPLHF. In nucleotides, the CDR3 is TGTGCCACCAGTTATGAAAGCGAGTCACCCCTCCACTTT.

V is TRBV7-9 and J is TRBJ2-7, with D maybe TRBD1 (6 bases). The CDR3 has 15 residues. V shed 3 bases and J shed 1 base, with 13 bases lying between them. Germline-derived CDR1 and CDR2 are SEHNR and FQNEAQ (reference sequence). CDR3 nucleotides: TGTGCCAGCAGCTTTTCAGTAGGACAGTCCTACGAGCAGTACTTC. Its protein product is CASSFSVGQSYEQYF.

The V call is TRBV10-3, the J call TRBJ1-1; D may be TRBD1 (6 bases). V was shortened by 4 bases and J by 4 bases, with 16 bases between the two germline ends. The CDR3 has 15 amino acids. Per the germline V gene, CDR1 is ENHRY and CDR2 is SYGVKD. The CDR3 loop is CAISGTAHFGTEAFF. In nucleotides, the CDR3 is TGTGCCATCAGTGGGACAGCACATTTCGGCACTGAAGCTTTCTTT.

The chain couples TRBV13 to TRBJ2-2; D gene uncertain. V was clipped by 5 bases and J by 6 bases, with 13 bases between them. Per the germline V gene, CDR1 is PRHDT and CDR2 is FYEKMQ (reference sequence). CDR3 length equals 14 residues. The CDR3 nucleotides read TGTGCCAGCAGCCCTACTTTCGTTTCCGGGGAGCTGTTTTTT. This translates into CASSPTFVSGELFF.

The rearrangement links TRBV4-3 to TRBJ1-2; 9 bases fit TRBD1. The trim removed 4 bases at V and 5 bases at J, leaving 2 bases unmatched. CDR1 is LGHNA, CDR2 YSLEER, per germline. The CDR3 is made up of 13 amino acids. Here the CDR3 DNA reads TGCGCCAGCAGCCCGGGACAGGGATATGGCTACACCTTC. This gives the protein CASSPGQGYGYTF.

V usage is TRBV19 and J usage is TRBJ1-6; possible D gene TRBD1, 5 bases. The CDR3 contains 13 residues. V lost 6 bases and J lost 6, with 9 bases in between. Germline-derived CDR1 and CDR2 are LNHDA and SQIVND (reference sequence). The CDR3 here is CASSDSSNSPLHF. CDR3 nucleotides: TGTGCCAGTAGCGACAGCAGTAATTCACCCCTCCACTTT.

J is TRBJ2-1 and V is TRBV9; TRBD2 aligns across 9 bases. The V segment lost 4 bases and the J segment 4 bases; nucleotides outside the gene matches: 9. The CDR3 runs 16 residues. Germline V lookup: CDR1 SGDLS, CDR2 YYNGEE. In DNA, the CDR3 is TGTGCCAGCAGCCCGGACGCGGGGGGGTTATACAATGAGCAGTTCTTC. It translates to CASSPDAGGLYNEQFF.

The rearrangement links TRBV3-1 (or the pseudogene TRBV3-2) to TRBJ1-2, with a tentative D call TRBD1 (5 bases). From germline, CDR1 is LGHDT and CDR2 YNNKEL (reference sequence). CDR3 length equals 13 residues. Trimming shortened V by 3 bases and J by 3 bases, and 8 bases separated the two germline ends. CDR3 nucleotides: TGTGCCAGCAGCCACACAGGCGACTATGGCTACACCTTC. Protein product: CASSHTGDYGYTF.